Presented here are 28 T cell receptor beta chains from one specimen sequenced in a study of siplizumab effects on memory and regulatory T cells. TCRdb's copy holds only in-frame clones and misses some; the assay was immunoSEQ multiplex PCR. The table lists approximately 98,000 clones, 85% to 95% of them singletons. Material for sequencing was non-Treg CD4+ T cells sorted from blood. The receptors derive from a human donor in good health.

This CDR3 reads CASTYNVQQFF. The CDR3 DNA is TGTGCCAGCACCTACAACGTACAGCAGTTCTTC. This sequence joins TRBV6-5 and TRBJ2-1; D unclear. The germline gives CDR1 MNHEY, CDR2 SVGAGI. The V end was cut by 7 bases, the J end by 11 bases, with 12 bases between. The CDR3 totals 11 residues.

This chain connects TRBV5-1 to TRBJ1-5, with no clear D. Germline CDR1 and CDR2: SGHRS and YFSETQ. V dropped 4 bases and J dropped 4 bases, with 15 bases sitting between them. The CDR3 contains 15 residues. CDR3 DNA sequence: TGCGCCAGCAGCCCAATCCCGACATCGAATCAGCCCCAGCATTTT. This codes for CASSPIPTSNQPQHF.

The chain recombines TRBV28 with TRBJ2-7, with 15 bases fitting TRBD2. The CDR3 contains 19 residues. J gave up 2 bases and V 7 bases, and 15 bases lay outside the gene matches. Germline CDR1 reads MDHEN; CDR2 reads SYDVKM. CDR3 sequence reads: CASTTGGLAGGRSAYEQYF. The CDR3 region has the DNA TGTGCCAGCACCACAGGGGGACTAGCGGGAGGACGCTCAGCCTACGAGCAGTACTTC.

The chain links TRBV25-1 to TRBJ2-3, with 7 nucleotides matching TRBD1. V trimming: 6 bases; J trimming: 6 bases; junction bases outside the gene matches: 0. This CDR3 is built from 11 residues. From germline, CDR1 is MGHDK and CDR2 SYGVNS. CDR3 DNA: TGTGCCAGCAGCAGGGGGGATACGCAGTATTTT. Encoded protein: CASSRGDTQYF.

The CDR3 coding sequence is TGTGCCAGCAGCCGGACTAGCGGGGGAGACGAGCAGTACTTC. It encodes CASSRTSGGDEQYF. The genes are TRBV7-9 and TRBJ2-7; 13 bases align to TRBD2. Germline CDR1 SEHNR, CDR2 FQNEAQ (reference sequence). The CDR3 has 14 residues. Trimming removed 5 bases from V and 5 bases from J; junction bases left unmatched: 3.

In DNA, the CDR3 is TGTGCCAGCAGCTTGGTCGCAGGGACTTATAGCAATCAGCCCCAGCATTTT. Translated, it gives CASSLVAGTYSNQPQHF. The chain joins TRBV5-8 to TRBJ1-5, with D tentatively TRBD1 (5 bases). Germline V lookup: CDR1 SGHTS, CDR2 YDEGEE. This CDR3 contains 17 residues. V was trimmed by 0 bases and J by 0 bases, leaving 13 bases between them.

This chain links TRBV11-2 with TRBJ1-1, with TRBD1 identical over 8 bases. V shed 3 bases, J shed 4 bases, and the junction held 10 bases outside the gene matches. CDR1 SGHAT and CDR2 FQNNGV come from the germline V gene. The CDR3 sequence is 16 residues long. In DNA form, the CDR3 reads TGTGCCAGCAGCTTCCCAGGGACAGGTATTTTCACTGAAGCTTTCTTT. Amino acid sequence: CASSFPGTGIFTEAFF.

CDR3: CASTRSSGDSMATQYF. The CDR3 DNA is TGTGCCAGTACCCGGTCCTCTGGGGACTCAATGGCTACGCAGTATTTT. The gene calls are TRBV19 and TRBJ2-3; D perhaps matches TRBD2 (6 bases). Deletions cut 7 bases from V and 8 bases from J, with 25 bases between. Germline lookup yields CDR1 LNHDA and CDR2 SQIVND (reference sequence). CDR3 length: 16 amino acids.

This chain connects TRBV7-3 to TRBJ2-2; possible D gene TRBD2, 6 bases. This CDR3 spans 15 amino acids. Germline assignment: CDR1 SGHTA and CDR2 FQGTGA. The germline V and J ends were trimmed by 3 bases and 2 bases, with 10 bases remaining between them. The DNA for the CDR3 is TGTGCCAGCAGCTTGTATGCGGGAAACACCGGGGAGCTGTTTTTT. Translating gives CASSLYAGNTGELFF.

The chain uses TRBV4-2 and TRBJ1-5; D remains ambiguous. Between the trimmed V and J ends, which lost 5 bases and 9 bases, there was a span of 14 bases. CDR1 and CDR2 from the germline V gene are LGHNA and YNFKEQ. CDR3 length: 13 residues. The CDR3 loop is CASSSDENLPQHF. Written as DNA, the CDR3 is TGTGCCAGCAGCTCGGATGAAAACCTGCCCCAGCATTTT.

The sample holds one count of this clone. The V and J genes are TRBV25-1 and TRBJ2-1, with 9 bases matching TRBD2. With V trimmed by 4 bases and J by 6 bases, 13 bases remained unmatched. Germline CDR1 MGHDK, CDR2 SYGVNS. The CDR3 is made up of 17 amino acids. In DNA, the CDR3 is TGTGCCAGCAGTGCCCCAATGGGCGGCGGGAGGGTCAATGAGCAGTTCTTC. This gives the protein CASSAPMGGGRVNEQFF.

The sample holds one count of this clone. The chain has TRBV7-3 and TRBJ2-2; D is perhaps TRBD2 (5 bases). CDR1 is SGHTA and CDR2 is FQGTGA in the germline V gene. The CDR3 extends over 17 amino acids. Trimming left V 1 base short and J 4 bases short, with 16 bases between. CDR3 sequence reads: CASSLRYVGEVTGELFF. CDR3 DNA sequence: TGTGCCAGCAGCTTAAGATACGTGGGAGAGGTCACCGGGGAGCTGTTTTTT.

CDR3 nucleotide sequence: TGTGCCAGCAGTTCCGCTGGCAGGGGATATGGCTACACCTTC. Amino acids: CASSSAGRGYGYTF. The chain recombines TRBV28 with TRBJ1-2; possibly TRBD1 for D (6 bases). The CDR3 spans 14 residues. Trimming cost V 4 bases and J 5 bases, with 14 bases left between them. Germline CDR1 reads MDHEN; CDR2 reads SYDVKM.

CDR3: CASSPRSSYEQYF. The DNA of the CDR3 is TGTGCCAGCTCCCCTAGGAGTTCCTACGAGCAGTACTTC. The rearrangement uses TRBV18 and TRBJ2-7; no definite D call. The CDR3 totals 13 residues. V was pared by 6 bases and J by 1 base, with 10 bases between. Germline V CDR1 and CDR2: KGHSH, LQKENI.

This chain connects TRBV19 to TRBJ2-3; D remains ambiguous. Germline V CDR1 and CDR2: LNHDA, SQIVND (reference sequence). V was clipped by 2 bases and J by 1 base, with 4 bases between them. The CDR3 consists of 13 residues. The CDR3 sequence: CASSIRGTDTQYF. The CDR3 region has the DNA TGTGCCAGTAGTATAAGGGGCACAGATACGCAGTATTTT.

The gene calls are TRBV6-5 and TRBJ2-7; TRBD2 agrees at 9 bases. There are 14 residues in the CDR3. J gave up 7 bases and V 2 bases, and 6 bases lay outside the gene matches. Germline CDR1 is MNHEY and CDR2 is SVGAGI. CDR3 in amino acids: CASSYLQTSGEQYF. In DNA, the CDR3 is TGTGCCAGCAGTTACCTTCAGACTAGCGGAGAGCAGTACTTC.

The chain uses TRBV18 and TRBJ1-1; unclear D gene. V lost 2 bases and J 2 bases, leaving 12 bases between the germline ends. Germline V gene sequence: CDR1 KGHSH, CDR2 LQKENI. The CDR3 loop spans 15 amino acids. This CDR3 reads CASSPARGGNTEAFF. The CDR3 bases are TGTGCCAGCTCACCAGCCCGCGGCGGAAACACTGAAGCTTTCTTT. The full variable domain, its missing parts supplied by reference TRBV18 and TRBJ1-1, is NAGVMQNPRHLVRRRGQEARLRCSPMKGHSHVYWYRQLPEEGLKFMVYLQKENIIDESGMPKERFSAEFPKEGPSILRIQQVVRGDSAAYFCASSPARGGNTEAFFGQGTRLTVV.

The CDR3: CASNTGGSSYNEQFF. CDR3 in DNA: TGTGCCAGTAATACCGGGGGGAGCTCCTACAATGAGCAGTTCTTC. The J gene is TRBJ2-1, the V gene TRBV11-2; 7 bases line up with TRBD2. The V and J ends lost 9 bases and 0 bases, in that order; junction bases with no gene match: 8. The CDR3 length is 15 residues. In germline, CDR1 is SGHAT, CDR2 FQNNGV.

This chain joins TRBV14 and TRBJ1-2; no clear D. The CDR3 length is 15 residues. Germline-derived CDR1 and CDR2 are SGHDN and FVKESK. V was cut by 0 bases and J by 7 bases, with 15 bases left in between. The CDR3 protein is CASSQEGPYYGGYTF. The CDR3 region has the DNA TGTGCCAGCAGCCAAGAAGGACCATACTATGGTGGCTACACCTTC.

DNA for the CDR3: TGTGCCAGTAGTTTCGGGGGTAGCGGGGGCCAAGAGACCCAGTACTTC. Protein: CASSFGGSGGQETQYF. The rearrangement uses TRBV19 and TRBJ2-5; 9 bases match TRBD2. Germline V gives CDR1 LNHDA, CDR2 SQIVND (reference sequence). The J segment lost 1 base and the V segment lost 5 bases, leaving 8 bases of the junction unmatched. The CDR3 sequence is 16 residues long.

The V gene is TRBV7-9, the J gene TRBJ2-1; 7 nucleotides line up with TRBD2. Germline CDR1 SEHNR, CDR2 FQNEAQ (reference sequence). J was trimmed by 0 bases and V by 1 base; bases with no gene match: 6. This CDR3 comprises 17 residues. The CDR3 DNA reads as TGTGCCAGCAGCTTAGTTCCGCGGGGGAGCTCCTACAATGAGCAGTTCTTC. It is translated as CASSLVPRGSSYNEQFF.

This chain uses TRBV6-5 with TRBJ1-3; D not certain. The ends were cut back, 0 bases at V and 2 bases at J, with 11 bases in the middle. Per the germline V gene, CDR1 is MNHEY and CDR2 is SVGAGI. The CDR3 runs to 16 residues. The DNA for the CDR3 is TGTGCCAGCAGTTACTCCGCGGGATTCACTGGAAACACCATATATTTT. Residues: CASSYSAGFTGNTIYF.

This clone was seen once. Its ends do not fully match the called genes, so a read error is possible. The chain recombines TRBV10-3 with TRBJ1-2; TRBD1 might be the D (6 bases). Germline CDR1 and CDR2: ENHRY and SYGVKD. CDR3 length: 12 residues. Here the CDR3 DNA reads TGTGCCCTCAGTCAGGACAGCTATGGCTACACCTTC. It encodes CALSQDSYGYTF.

The chain recombines TRBV7-8 with TRBJ2-3; the D gene is possibly TRBD2 (5 bases). This CDR3 is 16 amino acids long. Germline lookup yields CDR1 SGHVS and CDR2 FQNEAQ. With 8 bases removed from V and 5 bases from J, the gap between germline ends came to 23 bases. CDR3 loop: CASLPTASIFLDTQYF. The DNA of the CDR3 is TGTGCCAGCCTCCCTACGGCTAGCATTTTTTTAGATACGCAGTATTTT.

The rearrangement uses TRBV18 and TRBJ2-3; the match to TRBD2 covers 10 bases. The CDR3 spans 17 residues. Germline lookup yields CDR1 KGHSH and CDR2 LQKENI. V was clipped by 5 bases and J by 1 base; unmatched bases: 9. CDR3 in DNA: TGTGCCAGCTCAGGAAACGGGCTAGCGGGGGGCACAGATACGCAGTATTTT. The encoded protein is CASSGNGLAGGTDTQYF.

V gene TRBV5-1 combines with J gene TRBJ1-3; D is undetermined. Germline lookup yields CDR1 SGHRS and CDR2 YFSETQ. The length of the CDR3 is 14 residues. Trimming took off 4 bases at V and 4 bases at J, with 12 bases between the two ends. The CDR3 reads CASSTPDGGNTIYF. In DNA, the CDR3 is TGCGCCAGCAGCACCCCGGACGGCGGAAACACCATATATTTT.

The V gene is TRBV7-8, the J gene TRBJ2-2; 13 nucleotides match TRBD2. V lost 7 bases, J lost 6 bases, and 5 bases stayed unmatched. CDR1 and CDR2 (germline): SGHVS, FQNEAQ. The CDR3 totals 15 residues. This chain's CDR3 is CASTGGLAGAGELFF. The CDR3 nucleotides read TGTGCCAGCACCGGTGGACTAGCGGGAGCCGGGGAGCTGTTTTTT.

The genes are TRBV18 and TRBJ1-5; no firm D call. Germline V gives CDR1 KGHSH, CDR2 LQKENI. The CDR3 contains 16 residues. Trimming removed 3 bases at V and 2 bases at J, with 14 bases between. The CDR3, as DNA: TGTGCCAGCTCACCCGTGTCGGAATTAGGCAATCAGCCCCAGCATTTT. This translates into CASSPVSELGNQPQHF.